This record looks at one T cell receptor beta chain sequence and its context. Its specificity is not known. The data were taken from a study of cytomegalovirus exposure and HLA in healthy donors. On the study more broadly: From some 190 million T cells, an earlier analysis saw roughly 110 million unique TCR beta sequences.

The CDR3 consists of 12 residues. The germline V gene encodes CDR1 GTSNPN and CDR2 SVGIG (reference sequence). V was cut by 1 base and J by 2 bases, with 5 bases left in between. Notes on the study in general: With DRB1 most and HLA-C fewest, TCR association rates differed between HLA loci in a later analysis.

The PCR had 60 Vbeta and 13 Jbeta primers. Assay used: immunoSEQ multiplex PCR; TCRdb lists only in-frame clones, some missing. The table includes over 80,000 clones, 60% to 80% detected once. Specimen: PBMCs. The J gene is TRBJ2-5, the V gene TRBV30; D gene unclear. This receptor was identified in a female donor in good health and CMV-seronegative. CDR3 region: CAWSATQETQYF. The CDR3 region has the DNA TGTGCCTGGAGTGCAACTCAAGAGACCCAGTACTTC.